What follows are 26 T cell receptor beta chains derived from one specimen sequenced in a study of CD8+ T cells in alopecia areata. It was with CD4, CD8alpha, NKG2D, NKG2ACE and other markers that pooled cutaneous lymph node cells were sorted. RNA extraction and reverse transcription yielded cDNA as sequencing template. Generated by immunoSEQ multiplex PCR, the TCRdb table keeps only in-frame clones and is missing some. The specimen gives 250,000 or so clones without singletons; the ten biggest hold 0.9% to 1.5%. Input material: CD4+ T cells sorted from a lymph node. These receptors were collected from a C3H/HeJ mouse with alopecia areata. The strain's MHC: H2-k.

Comment on this clone: The genes are named according to mouse. The read terminates 4 residues before the CDR3 end, so the remaining end is supplied by the germline J gene. The chain links TRBV13-2 to TRBJ2-5, with D possibly being TRBD2 (6 bases). The V gene's germline CDR1 is NNHNN and CDR2 SYGAGS (reference sequence). V gave up 4 bases and J gave up 2 bases, with 11 bases separating them. The CDR3 covers 14 residues. Partial CDR3 DNA: TGTGCCAGCGGTCCTGGGGTTACCCAAGAC. As protein: CASGPGVTQD. The CDR3 reads in full as CASGPGVTQDTQYF.

This clone occurred a few times. All gene names here are mouse names. Sequencing ends 4 residues short of the CDR3 end; the germline J gene provides the rest. This chain connects TRBV19 to TRBJ2-7; 7 bases map to TRBD2. CDR1 and CDR2 (germline): FNHDT, SITEND (reference sequence). This CDR3 spans 15 amino acids. V trimming: 2 bases; J trimming: 0 bases; junction bases outside the gene matches: 5. The CDR3 sequence: CASSMGGVSSYEQYF. CDR3 DNA, as far as it was read: TGTGCCAGCAGTATGGGGGGGGTAAGCTCCTAT.

This clone was seen a handful of times. Gene names denote mouse genes. The read comes to an end 4 residues before the CDR3 does, leaving the germline J gene to fill in the end. The J gene is TRBJ2-4, the V gene TRBV13-1, with 7 bases that match TRBD1. The CDR3 length is 13 residues. Germline V gene sequence: CDR1 NSHNY, CDR2 SYGAGN. CDR3 sequence: CASSGGQLNTLYF. CDR3 bases read: TGTGCCAGCAGTGGGGGACAGCTAAAC.

This clone has at least ten counts. Any gene name here is a mouse gene name. The read gets to within 4 residues of the CDR3 end, and the germline J gene fills in the rest. The rearrangement joins TRBV3 to TRBJ2-1, with 7 bases aligning to TRBD1. The CDR3 has 12 residues. Germline CDR1 is SNHLY and CDR2 is FYNGKV (reference sequence). CDR3: CASSLDRAEQFF. Partial CDR3 DNA: TGTGCCAGCAGCTTGGACAGGGCT.

This clone was detected only a few times. All gene names here are mouse names. The read ends 4 residues shy of where the CDR3 ends; the end is completed using the germline J gene. The chain has TRBV19 and TRBJ2-1; perhaps TRBD1 as D (5 bases). CDR1 and CDR2 (germline): FNHDT, SITEND (reference sequence). The length of the CDR3 is 15 residues. V lost 2 bases to trimming and J lost 6 bases, with 15 bases between them. CDR3 bases read: TGTGCCAGCAGTATCCCCCGCCAGGGATTTGCT. Translation: CASSIPRQGFA. The CDR3 in full is CASSIPRQGFAEQFF.

This clone was picked up many times. Gene names denote mouse genes. The CDR3 end lies 3 residues beyond the end of the read and is filled in from the germline J gene. V and J are TRBV13-1 and TRBJ1-6, with D possibly TRBD1 on 6 matching bases. TRBJ1-6 is reported as an ORF; its role is uncertain. The CDR3 has 15 residues. Trimming took 2 bases from V and 8 from J, leaving 14 bases between them. The germline gives CDR1 NSHNY, CDR2 SYGAGN. The CDR3 spells CASSDGRGVDSPLYF. The DNA read from the CDR3 is TGTGCCAGCAGTGACGGCAGGGGAGTCGATTCGCCC.

On this clone: All gene names here are mouse names. The read stops 4 residues short of the end of the CDR3; the missing end is completed from the germline J gene. This rearrangement joins TRBV1 to TRBJ2-5; TRBD2 aligns across 8 bases. Germline V gene lookup returns CDR1 NSQYPW and CDR2 LRSPGD (reference sequence). The CDR3 consists of 16 residues. V lost 0 bases, J lost 2 bases, and 4 bases stayed unmatched. This CDR3 reads CTCSADTGGSQDTQYF. The DNA read from the CDR3 is TGCACCTGCAGTGCAGATACTGGGGGTTCCCAAGAC.

On this clone itself: Gene names are the mouse ones. The read gets to within 3 residues of the CDR3 end, and the germline J gene fills in the rest. V and J are TRBV19 and TRBJ1-6; TRBD1 might be the D (6 bases). TRBJ1-6 falls under the ORF class, with uncertain function. Germline V gene lookup returns CDR1 FNHDT and CDR2 SITEND (reference sequence). The V end lost 2 bases, the J end lost 6 bases, and 15 bases lay between the germline ends. This CDR3 has 16 residues. This chain's CDR3 is CASSMWGGAPNSPLYF. The covered CDR3 bases are TGTGCCAGCAGTATGTGGGGGGGCGCCCCTAATTCGCCC.

About this clone itself: Mouse germline and gene names are used. Read coverage stops 4 residues before the CDR3 terminus; the germline J gene supplies the remainder. Other nucleotide sequences from this sample produce the same CDR3. This chain joins TRBV13-1 and TRBJ2-2; unclear D gene. The CDR3 spans 12 residues. Per the germline V gene, CDR1 is NSHNY and CDR2 is SYGAGN. V was cut by 6 bases and J by 2 bases, with 5 bases left in between. CDR3 protein: CASNSNTGQLYF. The covered CDR3 bases are TGTGCCAGCAACTCGAACACCGGG.

In this sample, this clone turned up a few times. Gene names denote mouse genes. The read gets to within 4 residues of the CDR3 end, and the germline J gene fills in the rest. The chain is built from TRBV13-1 and TRBJ2-7; possibly TRBD1 for D (5 bases). Germline CDR1 and CDR2: NSHNY and SYGAGN. The CDR3 spans 14 residues. With 7 bases removed from V and 0 bases from J, the gap between germline ends came to 14 bases. The CDR3 bases that were read are TGTGCCAGCCGTAGGGCAGGGAGCTCCTAT. Translation: CASRRAGSSY. The CDR3, in full, reads CASRRAGSSYEQYF.

This clone was picked up many times. Here the gene names and germline are mouse. The read comes to an end 4 residues before the CDR3 does, leaving the germline J gene to fill in the end. The sample carries other DNA sequences with the same CDR3. The gene calls are TRBV31 and TRBJ2-3; no clear D. The V gene lost 0 bases and the J gene lost 0 bases, with 7 bases spanning the gap. The CDR3 consists of 14 residues. From germline, CDR1 is GKSSPN and CDR2 SITVG. The CDR3 spells CAWSLRSSAETLYF. CDR3 bases read: TGTGCCTGGAGTCTCAGGTCTAGTGCAGAA.

In this sample, this clone turned up a few times. Gene names refer to mouse genes. The read terminates 4 residues before the CDR3 end, so the remaining end is supplied by the germline J gene. This sequence joins TRBV5 and TRBJ2-1, with D tentatively TRBD1 or TRBD2 (5 bases each). Germline CDR1 and CDR2: LGHNA and YNLKQL (reference sequence). This CDR3 has 14 residues. The CDR3 loop is CASSQQGMGAEQFF. The covered CDR3 bases are TGTGCCAGCAGCCAACAGGGAATGGGGGCT.

Remarks on this clone: Genes and germline come from the mouse. The sequence runs out 4 residues before the end of the CDR3; the remainder is reconstructed from the germline J gene. The rearrangement links TRBV17 to TRBJ2-7, with TRBD1 as a possible D gene (6 bases). The CDR3 covers 13 residues. CDR1 MNHDT and CDR2 YYDKIL come from the germline V gene. Trimming took 5 bases from V and 3 from J, leaving 11 bases between them. Here the CDR3 reads CASSLLDSYEQYF. The CDR3 bases that were read are TGTGCTAGCAGTCTCCTGGACAGCTAT.

About this clone: The gene names here belong to mouse. From the germline J gene comes the end of the CDR3, since the read stops 4 residues before it. The rearrangement uses TRBV5 and TRBJ1-2; D possibly corresponds to TRBD1 (5 bases). The length of the CDR3 is 15 residues. Germline V CDR1 and CDR2: LGHNA, YNLKQL (reference sequence). V dropped 1 base and J dropped 0 bases, with 9 bases sitting between them. The sequenced part of the CDR3 DNA is TGTGCCAGCAGCCAAGGGACATTTCCAAACTCC. Translated, it gives CASSQGTFPNS. In full, the CDR3 reads CASSQGTFPNSDYTF.

A few counts support this clone. Germline and genes here are mouse. The CDR3 extends 3 residues past the end of the read, so its final part is completed from the germline J gene. This chain joins TRBV5 and TRBJ1-6, with D maybe TRBD1 (5 bases). TRBJ1-6 is an ORF; its function is uncertain. Germline-derived CDR1 and CDR2 are LGHNA and YNLKQL (reference sequence). Trimming pared 1 base from V and 4 bases from J, leaving 8 bases between. The CDR3 consists of 15 residues. CDR3: CASSQGQKYNSPLYF. The DNA read from the CDR3 is TGTGCCAGCAGCCAAGGACAGAAATATAATTCGCCC.

This clone was found a few times. Gene names and germline refer to mouse. The CDR3 end falls 4 residues outside the read, so it is completed with the germline J gene. The chain joins TRBV1 to TRBJ1-1; D gene uncertain. CDR1 is NSQYPW, CDR2 LRSPGD, per germline (reference sequence). This CDR3 is 13 amino acids long. Trimming left V 0 bases short and J 1 base short, with 3 bases between. The chain's CDR3 is CTCSAEVNTEVFF. The part of the CDR3 DNA that was read is TGCACCTGCAGTGCAGAGGTGAACACA.

This clone was observed a handful of times. Gene labels here are mouse ones. Read data end 4 residues before the CDR3 end; the end is taken from the germline J gene. The chain is built from TRBV19 and TRBJ2-3; 7 bases agree with TRBD2. This CDR3 contains 16 residues. Germline CDR1 is FNHDT and CDR2 is SITEND (reference sequence). The V gene end was trimmed by 4 bases and the J gene end by 0 bases; junction bases not matched to a gene: 8. CDR3: CASSRGGSSSAETLYF. The covered CDR3 bases are TGTGCCAGCAGTCGGGGGGGGTCCTCTAGTGCAGAA.

Concerning this clone itself: Mouse names are used for the genes. From the germline J gene comes the end of the CDR3, since the read stops 4 residues before it. Distinct nucleotide sequences in the sample also encode this CDR3. The rearrangement uses TRBV5 and TRBJ2-2; tentative D call: TRBD1 (5 bases). The germline V and J ends were trimmed by 2 bases and 0 bases, with 7 bases remaining between them. Germline lookup yields CDR1 LGHNA and CDR2 YNLKQL (reference sequence). The CDR3 runs to 15 residues. The CDR3 bases that were read are TGTGCCAGCAGCCAACAGGGAGCAAACACCGGG. This codes for CASSQQGANTG. The entire CDR3 protein reads CASSQQGANTGQLYF.

This clone has only a few counts. Mouse gene names and germline throughout. The read is 4 residues too short to cover the CDR3 end, so that end is filled in from the germline J gene. This rearrangement joins TRBV13-3 to TRBJ2-4; the match to TRBD2 covers 7 bases. V shed 6 bases, J shed 0 bases, and the junction held 4 bases outside the gene matches. This CDR3 spans 14 amino acids. Germline CDR1 is NNHDY and CDR2 is SYVADS. The sequenced CDR3 bases are TGTGCCAGCACCCGGGGGGGTAGTCAAAAC. This encodes CASTRGGSQN. From start to end, the CDR3 is CASTRGGSQNTLYF.

There are a few counts of this clone. Gene and germline names: mouse. The read gets to within 4 residues of the CDR3 end, and the germline J gene fills in the rest. The rearrangement links TRBV19 to TRBJ1-1; a weak D match, TRBD1 (5 bases). This CDR3 spans 12 amino acids. Germline values: CDR1 FNHDT, CDR2 SITEND (reference sequence). The part of the CDR3 DNA that was read is TGTGCCAGCAGTCTGGGGGGTCGA. Amino acids: CASSLGGR. The full CDR3 is CASSLGGREVFF.

There are a few counts of this clone. The gene names here belong to mouse. From the germline J gene comes the end of the CDR3, since the read stops 4 residues before it. The chain is built from TRBV31 and TRBJ2-2, with 10 bases that match TRBD2. The CDR3 extends over 17 amino acids. Per the germline V gene, CDR1 is GKSSPN and CDR2 is SITVG. The trim removed 1 base at V and 1 base at J, leaving 6 bases unmatched. CDR3 amino acids: CAWSPRDWGINTGQLYF. The sequenced CDR3 bases are TGTGCCTGGAGTCCCCGGGACTGGGGAATAAACACCGGG.

A remark on this clone: Gene names are mouse gene names. The read gets to within 4 residues of the CDR3 end, and the germline J gene fills in the rest. The chain recombines TRBV19 with TRBJ2-1, with 13 bases fitting TRBD2. The length of the CDR3 is 14 residues. The J segment lost 6 bases and the V segment lost 5 bases, leaving 2 bases of the junction unmatched. Germline CDR1 is FNHDT and CDR2 is SITEND (reference sequence). The part of the CDR3 DNA that was read is TGTGCCAGCAGGGACTGGGGGGGCGGTGCT. It specifies CASRDWGGGA. The entire CDR3 reads CASRDWGGGAEQFF.

Turning to this clone: Gene names and germline match the mouse. The CDR3 end falls 4 residues outside the read, so it is completed with the germline J gene. This rearrangement joins TRBV19 to TRBJ2-1, with 10 bases matching TRBD1. With V trimmed by 5 bases and J by 2 bases, 4 bases remained unmatched. Germline CDR1 reads FNHDT; CDR2 reads SITEND (reference sequence). The CDR3 is made up of 15 amino acids. CDR3 DNA, as far as it was read: TGTGCCAGCAGCCGGGGACAGGGGTACTATGCT. Encoded protein: CASSRGQGYYA. The complete CDR3 sequence is CASSRGQGYYAEQFF. Complete variable domain (other parts from reference TRBV19 and TRBJ2-1): GGIITQTPKFLIGQEGQKLTLKCQQNFNHDTMYWYRQDSGKGLRLIYYSITENDLQKGDLSEGYDASREKKSSFSLTVTSAQKNEMAVFLCASSRGQGYYAEQFFGPGTRLTVL.

A few counts support this clone. Germline and genes: mouse. The CDR3 end is not reached by the read, which stops 4 residues before it; the germline J gene fills it in. The chain joins TRBV31 to TRBJ1-2; 7 bases map to TRBD1. Germline V lookup: CDR1 GKSSPN, CDR2 SITVG. J gave up 4 bases and V 2 bases, and 4 bases lay outside the gene matches. The CDR3 runs 13 residues. Incomplete CDR3 DNA: TGTGCCTGGAGTGCCGGGACAGTCTCC. Translation: CAWSAGTVS. The CDR3 reads in full as CAWSAGTVSDYTF. Based on the CDR3 plus reference TRBV31 and TRBJ1-2, the full variable domain is AQTIHQWPVAEIKAVGSPLSLGCTIKGKSSPNLYWYWQATGGTLQQLFYSITVGQVESVVQLNLSASRPKDDQFILSTEKLLLSHSGFYLCAWSAGTVSDYTFGSGTRLLVI.

This clone was counted between two and nine times. Gene names follow the mouse nomenclature. The observed sequence ends 4 residues before the CDR3 terminus, with the missing tail filled in from the germline J gene. This chain links TRBV13-3 with TRBJ2-7; TRBD2 aligns across 7 bases. V shed 2 bases and J 0 bases; nucleotides not matched to a gene: 2. The CDR3 has 14 residues. Germline CDR1 reads NNHDY; CDR2 reads SYVADS. CDR3 sequence reads: CASSDGGDSYEQYF. Partial CDR3 DNA: TGTGCCAGCAGTGACGGGGGGGACTCCTAT.

This clone was seen ten or more times. These gene names are mouse names. The missing CDR3 end, 4 residues past where the read stops, is filled in from the germline J gene. Other DNA sequences of this sample code for an identical CDR3. This chain uses TRBV1 with TRBJ2-1, with 9 nucleotides matching TRBD1. CDR3 length equals 15 residues. CDR1 NSQYPW and CDR2 LRSPGD come from the germline V gene (reference sequence). The V gene end was trimmed by 3 bases and the J gene end by 1 base; junction bases not matched to a gene: 1. Incomplete CDR3 DNA: TGCACCTGCAGTGCCGGACAGGGGAACTATGCT. It codes for CTCSAGQGNYA. The entire CDR3 is CTCSAGQGNYAEQFF.